This is a list of T cell receptor beta chains from one sample in a study of CD8 T cells in ankylosing spondylitis. TCRdb re-called the 5' RACE reads with MiXCR, one entry per CDR3 protein. The sample includes hundreds of thousands of distinct CDR3 sequences, 25% to 30% seen only once; the top ten take about 0.92%. Sequenced material: blood, either unsorted or a sorted T cell fraction (not recorded which). The receptors here all came from a male donor with ankylosing spondylitis. Each CDR3 is given with its conserved first and last residue. Fields, in order: clone size, V gene, D gene, J gene, CDR3 protein, CDR3 DNA. The D gene is left open where the match is weak. Not all rows give a size; the values are once, few, many and, for expanded clones, a class.

>.|TRBV20-1|TRBD2|TRBJ2-2
CSARETSRTGELFF
TGCAGTGCCAGGGAGACTAGCCGCACCGGGGAGCTGTTTTTT
>.|TRBV12-3/TRBV12-4|TRBD2|TRBJ2-1
CASSSHGLGRGDAEQFF
TGTGCCAGCAGTTCCCATGGACTAGGGCGAGGAGACGCTGAGCAGTTCTTC
>once|TRBV5-1|TRBD1|TRBJ2-1
CASSLEDRDFNEQFF
TGCGCCAGCAGCTTAGAGGACAGGGATTTCAATGAGCAGTTCTTC
>few|TRBV11-2|.|TRBJ1-1
CASSLDYGTEAFF
TGTGCCAGCAGCTTAGATTACGGAACTGAAGCTTTCTTT
>.|TRBV14|.|TRBJ1-6
CASSQVSPNSPLHF
TGTGCCAGCAGCCAAGTCAGCCCCAATTCACCCCTCCACTTT
>few|TRBV24-1|.|TRBJ1-1
CATSDPGKGAFF
TGTGCCACCAGTGATCCCGGGAAGGGCGCTTTCTTT
>.|TRBV6-5|TRBD2|TRBJ2-2
CASSSLRAGGPSGELFF
TGTGCCAGCAGTTCACTCAGAGCGGGAGGGCCGTCCGGGGAGCTGTTTTTT
>once|TRBV6-1|.|TRBJ2-1
CASTPPLAGKNEQFF
TGTGCCAGCACCCCTCCCCTGGCGGGGAAGAATGAGCAGTTCTTC
>.|TRBV20-1|TRBD1|TRBJ1-3
CSAIPTGDAGNTIYF
TGCAGTGCCATTCCGACAGGGGACGCTGGAAACACCATATATTTT
>many|TRBV12-3/TRBV12-4|TRBD1|TRBJ1-2
CATRTGEAGGYTF
TGTGCCACAAGGACAGGGGAGGCGGGTGGCTACACCTTC
>few|TRBV28|TRBD2|TRBJ2-2
CASRLAGGNTGELFF
TGTGCCAGCCGACTAGCGGGAGGGAACACCGGGGAGCTGTTTTTT
>.|TRBV7-2|.|TRBJ2-1
CASSLGASGSGREQFF
TGTGCCAGCAGCTTAGGGGCCTCGGGGTCGGGACGTGAGCAGTTCTTC
>.|TRBV5-1|TRBD1|TRBJ1-2
CASSSIRGRGYGYTF
TGCGCCAGCAGCTCCATCAGGGGGCGCGGCTATGGCTACACCTTC
>few|TRBV11-2|TRBD2|TRBJ2-4
CASSLVPSGSKAKNIQYF
TGTGCCAGCAGCTTAGTCCCTAGCGGGAGCAAAGCCAAAAACATTCAGTACTTC